The 28 T cell receptor beta chains presented below share a single source sample, sequenced in a study of blood T cell repertoires in COVID-19. The protocol was immunoSEQ multiplex PCR, while the TCRdb copy is restricted to in-frame clones and leaves out a portion. This table has approximately 300,000 clones, about 87% appearing once. Sequenced material: PBMCs or T cells enriched from blood (not recorded which). The receptors were sampled from a woman aged 25 to 39 who had recovered from COVID-19.

This sequence joins TRBV7-2 and TRBJ1-6; 11 bases line up with TRBD1. With 3 bases clipped from V and 12 bases from J, the junction kept 4 bases outside the gene matches. Germline loops: CDR1 SGHTA, CDR2 FQGNSA. The CDR3 has 14 residues. The CDR3 is CASSFGTGGKPLHF. Written as DNA, the CDR3 is TGTGCCAGCAGCTTCGGGACAGGGGGAAAACCCCTCCACTTT.

A few counts support this clone. The chain links TRBV2 to TRBJ1-5; 10 bases line up with TRBD1. Germline trimming cut 4 bases from V and 6 bases from J; bases unmatched to any gene: 9. In germline, CDR1 is SNHLY, CDR2 FYNNEI. The CDR3 has 16 residues. The CDR3, as DNA: TGTGCCAGCAGTGGCTTTGGGACAGGGGTTGGTCAGCCCCAGCATTTT. This encodes CASSGFGTGVGQPQHF.

A single count supports this clone. The chain links TRBV5-1 to TRBJ2-6, with 7 bases aligning to TRBD1. The germline CDR1 and CDR2 sequences are SGHRS and YFSETQ. The CDR3 loop spans 15 amino acids. Trimming cost V 3 bases and J 3 bases; bases outside gene matches: 3. CDR3 bases: TGCGCCAGCAGCTCCACAGGGGATGGGGCCAACGTCCTGACTTTC. Residues: CASSSTGDGANVLTF.

The V and J genes are TRBV6-2 or TRBV6-3 and TRBJ2-7; D is unclear. Between the trimmed V and J ends, which lost 1 base and 2 bases, there was a span of 15 bases. Germline V gene data show CDR1 as MNHEY and CDR2 as SVGEGT. The CDR3 totals 16 residues. CDR3 DNA: TGTGCCAGCAGTTACTACCTGACATCCTTAACCTACGAGCAGTACTTC. This encodes CASSYYLTSLTYEQYF.

This chain uses TRBV19 with TRBJ1-5; TRBD1 matches 12 bases. CDR3 size: 18 residues. J lost 2 bases, V lost 6 bases, and 11 bases had no gene match. Looked up from germline, CDR1 is LNHDA and CDR2 is SQIVND (reference sequence). The CDR3 DNA sequence: TGTGCCAGTAGGGCCGGGACAGGGGGCGCGGGGGGCAATCAGCCCCAGCATTTT. Its protein product is CASRAGTGGAGGNQPQHF.

This sequence joins TRBV6-5 and TRBJ1-2; a possible D gene is TRBD1 (5 bases). The length of the CDR3 is 14 residues. Looked up from germline, CDR1 is MNHEY and CDR2 is SVGAGI. Trimming pared 6 bases from V and 3 bases from J, leaving 14 bases between. The CDR3 spells CASRPDRYHYGYTF. DNA of the CDR3: TGTGCCAGCAGACCCGACAGATACCACTATGGCTACACCTTC.

J is TRBJ1-2 and V is TRBV5-1, with 10 bases matching TRBD1. V trimming: 3 bases; J trimming: 6 bases; junction bases outside the gene matches: 14. Looked up from germline, CDR1 is SGHRS and CDR2 is YFSETQ. The CDR3 contains 17 residues. CDR3 nucleotide sequence: TGCGCCAGCAGCTCCATTCCGGACAGGGGGATGCCCCATGGCTACACCTTC. The encoded protein is CASSSIPDRGMPHGYTF. Together with reference TRBV5-1 and TRBJ1-2, the CDR3 gives the full variable domain: KAGVTQTPRYLIKTRGQQVTLSCSPISGHRSVSWYQQTPGQGLQFLFEYFSETQRNKGNFPGRFSGRQFSNSRSEMNVSTLELGDSALYLCASSSIPDRGMPHGYTFGSGTRLTVV.

The rearrangement links TRBV11-2 to TRBJ2-7; D perhaps matches TRBD2 (5 bases). Germline V gene lookup returns CDR1 SGHAT and CDR2 FQNNGV. Deletions cut 1 base from V and 3 bases from J, with 10 bases between. The CDR3 is 14 amino acids. The DNA for the CDR3 is TGTGCCAGCAGCTTAGGGTTCGGGGTCTACGAGCAGTACTTC. It codes for CASSLGFGVYEQYF.

The chain employs TRBV7-9 and TRBJ1-2; no clear D gene. Per the germline V gene, CDR1 is SEHNR and CDR2 is FQNEAQ (reference sequence). V was shortened by 6 bases and J by 3 bases, with 17 bases between the two germline ends. CDR3 length: 15 residues. For the CDR3, the DNA is TGTGCCAGCAGTATAACAAACCGGGGTGACTATGGCTACACCTTC. It is translated as CASSITNRGDYGYTF.

The gene calls are TRBV28 and TRBJ1-2; the match to TRBD1 covers 12 bases. V lost 6 bases to trimming and J lost 8 bases; unmatched junction nucleotides: 4. CDR3 length: 13 residues. Germline V CDR1 and CDR2: MDHEN, SYDVKM. CDR3 DNA sequence: TGTGCCAGCAGCGGGGACAGGGGGCGAGGCTACACCTTC. Protein sequence: CASSGDRGRGYTF.

V is TRBV2 and J is TRBJ1-4, with 7 bases lining up with TRBD1. The CDR3 loop spans 12 amino acids. The germline CDR1 and CDR2 sequences are SNHLY and FYNNEI. After removal of 8 bases from V and 6 bases from J, the junction contained 3 bases not matched to a gene. This chain's CDR3 is CASQGEDEKLFF. DNA for the CDR3: TGTGCCAGCCAGGGGGAGGATGAAAAACTGTTTTTT.

This rearrangement joins TRBV11-2 to TRBJ1-4; D perhaps matches TRBD1 (6 bases). Between the trimmed V and J ends, which lost 1 base and 9 bases, there was a span of 12 bases. Germline CDR1 and CDR2: SGHAT and FQNNGV. CDR3 size: 14 residues. The DNA for the CDR3 is TGTGCCAGCAGCTTAGGGACAGCCACCAAAAAACTGTTTTTT. This sequence encodes CASSLGTATKKLFF. The whole variable domain, filled in from reference TRBV11-2 and TRBJ1-4, reads EAGVAQSPRYKIIEKRQSVAFWCNPISGHATLYWYQQILGQGPKLLIQFQNNGVVDDSQLPKDRFSAERLKGVDSTLKIQPAKLEDSAVYLCASSLGTATKKLFFGSGTQLSVL.

This chain links TRBV27 with TRBJ2-7; D perhaps matches TRBD2 (6 bases). Looked up from germline, CDR1 is MNHEY and CDR2 is SMNVEV (reference sequence). Trimming shortened V by 3 bases and J by 0 bases, and 18 bases separated the two germline ends. The CDR3 loop spans 17 amino acids. The CDR3 DNA reads as TGTGCCAGCAGTTTCGACCCGGGACTTTCGAGCTCCTACGAGCAGTACTTC. It translates to CASSFDPGLSSSYEQYF.

This chain joins TRBV18 and TRBJ1-4; D is undetermined. The germline V and J ends were trimmed by 3 bases and 7 bases, with 15 bases remaining between them. CDR3 size: 15 residues. Germline V gene lookup returns CDR1 KGHSH and CDR2 LQKENI. In DNA, the CDR3 is TGTGCCAGCTCACCTACCGGTCTACGGTCTGAAAAACTGTTTTTT. Encoded protein: CASSPTGLRSEKLFF.

The chain is built from TRBV18 and TRBJ2-3, with TRBD2 matching over 9 bases. Per germline, CDR1 KGHSH and CDR2 LQKENI. V was clipped by 3 bases and J by 0 bases; unmatched bases: 10. This CDR3 spans 18 amino acids. CDR3 loop: CASSPVFSGGQSTDTQYF. The CDR3, as DNA: TGTGCCAGCTCACCGGTTTTTAGCGGGGGCCAGAGCACAGATACGCAGTATTTT. The whole variable domain, remainder taken from reference TRBV18 and TRBJ2-3, is NAGVMQNPRHLVRRRGQEARLRCSPMKGHSHVYWYRQLPEEGLKFMVYLQKENIIDESGMPKERFSAEFPKEGPSILRIQQVVRGDSAAYFCASSPVFSGGQSTDTQYFGPGTRLTVL.

The rearrangement joins TRBV19 to TRBJ1-1; tentative D call: TRBD1 (6 bases). The germline CDR1 and CDR2 sequences are LNHDA and SQIVND (reference sequence). V lost 5 bases, J lost 0 bases, and 16 bases lay in between. CDR3 length equals 16 residues. The chain's CDR3 is CASSWGLDRLNTEAFF. The DNA of the CDR3 is TGTGCCAGTAGTTGGGGTTTGGACAGATTGAACACTGAAGCTTTCTTT.

This clone was detected a few times. CDR3 amino acids: CASSSYHPGTGNTIYF. The CDR3 DNA follows: TGTGCCAGCAGTTCGTACCATCCAGGAACTGGAAACACCATATATTTT. The chain has TRBV6-5 and TRBJ1-3; D gene uncertain. Germline V lookup: CDR1 MNHEY, CDR2 SVGAGI. The CDR3 runs 16 residues. Trimming removed 4 bases at V and 2 bases at J, with 15 bases between.

V is TRBV28 and J is TRBJ1-5; D gene unclear. CDR1 and CDR2 from the germline V gene are MDHEN and SYDVKM. Between the trimmed V and J ends, which lost 6 bases and 2 bases, there was a span of 17 bases. This CDR3 contains 16 residues. CDR3 nucleotides: TGTGCCAGCAGCCAGGCGGGCGGTAGGGGCAATCAGCCCCAGCATTTT. This codes for CASSQAGGRGNQPQHF.

This clone was observed once. The J gene is TRBJ1-1, the V gene TRBV6-5; a possible D gene is TRBD1 (6 bases). Germline CDR1 is MNHEY and CDR2 is SVGAGI. V shed 8 bases and J shed 6 bases, with 13 bases lying between them. The CDR3 length is 12 residues. The CDR3: CASGYRDAEAFF. CDR3 nucleotide sequence: TGTGCCAGCGGATACAGGGACGCTGAAGCTTTCTTT.

V and J are TRBV7-3 and TRBJ1-1, with D possibly TRBD1 on 6 matching bases. The germline CDR1 and CDR2 sequences are SGHTA and FQGTGA. V was clipped by 5 bases and J by 10 bases, with 23 bases between them. The CDR3 is 15 amino acids. CDR3 DNA: TGTGCCAGCAGCCCCAATCAAATCATACAGGGTTCAGCTTTCTTT. Its translation: CASSPNQIIQGSAFF.

The gene calls are TRBV10-2 and TRBJ1-5; no reliable D call. This CDR3 has 14 amino acids. V shed 3 bases and J shed 0 bases, with 6 bases lying between them. The germline CDR1 and CDR2 sequences are WSHSY and SAAADI. The CDR3 nucleotides are TGCGCCAGCAGTGACAGGAATAGCAATCAGCCCCAGCATTTT. Translation: CASSDRNSNQPQHF.

This sequence joins TRBV25-1 and TRBJ1-6, with a weak D call TRBD1 (5 bases). Trimming stripped 1 base from V and 6 bases from J, with 7 bases between. This CDR3 has 14 residues. CDR1 is MGHDK, CDR2 SYGVNS, per germline. This chain's CDR3 is CASSEFRVNSPLHF. In DNA form, the CDR3 reads TGTGCCAGCAGTGAATTCAGGGTTAATTCACCCCTCCACTTT.

The rearrangement joins TRBV12-3 or TRBV12-4 to TRBJ1-2; a possible D gene is TRBD1 (5 bases). The CDR3 contains 11 residues. With 6 bases removed from V and 10 bases from J, the gap between germline ends came to 12 bases. CDR3 in DNA: TGTGCCAGCAGGTTGAGGACATTCTACACCTTC. It translates to CASRLRTFYTF.

V is TRBV7-2 and J is TRBJ1-2; TRBD1 aligns across 7 bases. The junction had 12 bases not matched to a gene; V was cut back by 4 bases and J by 4 bases. CDR3 length equals 16 residues. The germline V gene has CDR1 SGHTA and CDR2 FQGNSA. CDR3 residues: CASSSDYRGPPYGYTF. CDR3 bases: TGTGCCAGCAGCTCAGACTACAGGGGACCCCCCTATGGCTACACCTTC.

The gene calls are TRBV18 and TRBJ2-7; 10 positions match TRBD2. V dropped 6 bases and J dropped 2; count of bases not matched to a gene: 7. Germline-derived CDR1 and CDR2 are KGHSH and LQKENI. The CDR3 sequence is 15 residues long. The CDR3 region has the DNA TGTGCCAGCTCGTTTAGCGGGGGGACCCCCTACGAGCAGTACTTC. Translated, it gives CASSFSGGTPYEQYF.

CDR3 sequence reads: CASSLDRGGYGYTF. CDR3 DNA: TGTGCCAGCAGCTTAGATCGCGGGGGGTATGGCTACACCTTC. The chain carries TRBV7-6 and TRBJ1-2, with a possible D match to TRBD1 (5 bases). The CDR3 runs to 14 residues. Germline lookup yields CDR1 SGHVS and CDR2 FNYEAQ. V was clipped by 1 base and J by 5 bases, with 11 bases between them.

This chain joins TRBV9 and TRBJ1-1, with TRBD1 matching 10 bases. The CDR3 totals 15 residues. Per germline, CDR1 SGDLS and CDR2 YYNGEE. V shed 2 bases, J shed 5 bases, and the junction held 6 bases outside the gene matches. CDR3 coding DNA: TGTGCCAGCAGCGTCAGACCGGGACAGGGGACTGAAGCTTTCTTT. Encoded protein: CASSVRPGQGTEAFF.

The rearrangement uses TRBV5-4 and TRBJ1-1, with 9 bases identical to TRBD1. The CDR3 length is 13 residues. The ends lost 2 bases at V and 10 bases at J; junction bases unmatched: 6. Germline V gives CDR1 SGHNT, CDR2 YYREEE (reference sequence). CDR3 protein: CASSFLGQGRAFF. The CDR3 DNA reads TGTGCCAGCAGCTTTCTCGGACAGGGGCGAGCTTTCTTT.